This T cell receptor (beta chain) was captured by sequencing in a study of T cell repertoires in cytomegalovirus infection. In the case of this clonotype: What it recognizes is unknown.

TCRdb reprocessed the reads via MiXCR and lists one record per CDR3 protein. The repertoire holds hundreds of thousands of distinct CDR3 sequences, with about 30% as singletons. V trimming: 3 bases; J trimming: 4 bases; junction bases outside the gene matches: 11. Germline V gives CDR1 MNHEY, CDR2 SMNVEV (reference sequence). The CDR3 covers 16 residues. This TCR derives from a human donor in good health (CMV status not recorded). Some clones in this sample may be carry-over from other donors' samples. The chain couples TRBV27 to TRBJ2-5; TRBD1 matches at 7 bases. Sequences were derived from cultured CD8+ T cells from PBMCs, sampled from culture after CMV antigen stimulation. Here the CDR3 reads CASSFVTGNGGETQYF. CDR3 nucleotides: TGTGCCAGCAGTTTCGTGACAGGGAATGGTGGAGAGACCCAGTACTTC.